This T cell receptor (beta chain) appears in the sequencing data of a study of PD-1 blockade in classical Hodgkin lymphoma. Measured with immunoSEQ multiplex PCR; TCRdb has only the in-frame clones, and not every one. The top ten clones hold roughly a sixth of a sample with around 31,000 clones, roughly four fifths of them seen once. V lost 6 bases and J 6 bases, leaving 16 bases between the germline ends. Looked up from germline, CDR1 is MNHNS and CDR2 is SASEGT. The CDR3 contains 14 residues. The table lists this clone with a few counts. Noted time point: cycle 4 day 1 (C4D1), after five to seven weeks of nivolumab. Each patient relapsed following autologous stem cell transplantation, and prior brentuximab vedotin exposure differed.

The material sequenced was peripheral blood mononuclear cells (PBMCs), taken before the fourth cycle of nivolumab. This chain uses TRBV6-1 with TRBJ2-3; no clear D gene. The receptor comes from a human donor with classical Hodgkin lymphoma. CDR3 sequence: CASRVAAGPDTQYF. CDR3 in DNA: TGTGCCAGCAGGGTGGCGGCAGGTCCGGATACGCAGTATTTT.